The clone carrying this T cell receptor beta chain was observed at least ten times. Its matching antigen is unknown. Generation of TCR beta libraries employed quantitative 5'-RACE incorporating molecular barcodes. TCRdb reprocessed the 5' RACE reads with MiXCR, giving one entry per CDR3 protein. The sample contains under 300,000 distinct CDR3 sequences, roughly 10% of which appear only once. The data were taken from a study of CD8 T cells in ankylosing spondylitis. The CDR3 length is 15 residues. The germline gives CDR1 DFQATT, CDR2 SNEGSKA (reference sequence). The V end lost 5 bases, the J end lost 0 bases, and 17 bases lay between the germline ends. Study-wide findings and caveats: A TCR beta motif made of fewer than ten highly homologous variants seemed typical of ankylosing spondylitis blood.

What was sequenced was blood, either unsorted or a sorted T cell fraction (not recorded which). The TCR originated in a male donor with ankylosing spondylitis or in good health (not recorded which). This chain connects TRBV20-1 to TRBJ2-7; D is unclear. The CDR3 DNA sequence: TGCAGTGCTGTGAACCCGACGGGCAGCTCCTACGAGCAGTACTTC. Its translation is CSAVNPTGSSYEQYF.